Following are 8 T cell receptor beta chains from one sample sequenced in a study of OX40 agonist ivuxolimab in advanced cancers. Sequencing was performed with immunoSEQ multiplex PCR; in TCRdb, only in-frame clones are kept and a portion is missing. The data contain more than 60,000 clones, 85% to 90% of them seen just once; the ten biggest clones take up about 13%. The specimen comprised CD4+ or CD8+ T cells sorted from blood, sampled in a trial of the OX40 agonist ivuxolimab. The receptors come from an adult with an advanced solid tumor such as melanoma, head and neck, liver or kidney cancer.

This chain connects TRBV19 to TRBJ1-3, with D hard to call. V was pared by 2 bases and J by 4 bases, with 9 bases between. This CDR3 contains 14 residues. Germline V gene sequence: CDR1 LNHDA, CDR2 SQIVND (reference sequence). CDR3 region: CASSILDAGNTIYF. In nucleotides, the CDR3 is TGTGCCAGTAGTATACTGGATGCCGGAAACACCATATATTTT.

The rearrangement links TRBV6-6 to TRBJ2-3, with a possible D match to TRBD2 (6 bases). Germline assignment: CDR1 MNHNY and CDR2 SVGAGI (reference sequence). CDR3 size: 14 residues. Trimming left V 4 bases short and J 4 bases short, with 12 bases between. The CDR3 DNA reads as TGTGCCAGCAGTTTGGTGGGCGGGGCAGATACGCAGTATTTT. Protein product: CASSLVGGADTQYF.

The gene calls are TRBV29-1 and TRBJ1-2; 9 bases fit TRBD1. In germline, CDR1 is SQVTM, CDR2 ANQGSEA. J was trimmed by 7 bases and V by 6 bases; bases with no gene match: 12. CDR3 size: 14 residues. This CDR3 is CSVVGVQGAGGYTF. In nucleotides, the CDR3 is TGCAGCGTCGTGGGGGTACAGGGGGCAGGTGGCTACACCTTC.

The chain is built from TRBV19 and TRBJ1-1; 7 bases line up with TRBD1. CDR3 size: 12 residues. J lost 6 bases, V lost 10 bases, and 8 bases had no gene match. Germline values: CDR1 LNHDA, CDR2 SQIVND (reference sequence). CDR3 region: CAILTQGAEAFF. In DNA form, the CDR3 reads TGTGCCATCCTTACCCAGGGGGCTGAAGCTTTCTTT.

The V and J genes are TRBV5-4 and TRBJ2-3; a weak D match, TRBD2 (6 bases). CDR1 and CDR2 (germline): SGHNT, YYREEE (reference sequence). Trimming took 4 bases from V and 5 from J, leaving 8 bases between them. This CDR3 region has 12 residues. CDR3 amino acids: CASSPGLDTQYF. The CDR3 nucleotides are TGTGCCAGCAGCCCGGGACTAGATACGCAGTATTTT.

This sequence joins TRBV6-4 and TRBJ2-4; unclear D gene. The CDR3 runs to 13 residues. The germline CDR1 and CDR2 sequences are MRHNA and SNTAGT. V was trimmed by 2 bases and J by 9 bases, leaving 11 bases between them. The CDR3 DNA follows: TGTGCCAGCAGTGACGGACCCGGCGGCATTCAGTACTTC. It encodes CASSDGPGGIQYF.

The V gene is TRBV14, the J gene TRBJ2-7; TRBD2 agrees at 15 bases. CDR3 length: 15 residues. V dropped 4 bases and J dropped 6; count of bases not matched to a gene: 4. Germline CDR1 reads SGHDN; CDR2 reads FVKESK. The CDR3 loop reads CASSLGLAGGREQYF. For the CDR3, the DNA is TGTGCCAGCAGCCTGGGACTAGCGGGAGGTCGCGAGCAGTACTTC.

J is TRBJ2-3 and V is TRBV6-1, with 9 bases identical to TRBD2. The CDR3 loop spans 17 amino acids. With V trimmed by 2 bases and J by 3 bases, 9 bases remained unmatched. Germline V lookup: CDR1 MNHNS, CDR2 SASEGT. The CDR3: CASSEYPGGRDTDTQYF. The CDR3 nucleotides read TGTGCCAGCAGTGAATATCCGGGCGGGAGGGATACAGATACGCAGTATTTT.